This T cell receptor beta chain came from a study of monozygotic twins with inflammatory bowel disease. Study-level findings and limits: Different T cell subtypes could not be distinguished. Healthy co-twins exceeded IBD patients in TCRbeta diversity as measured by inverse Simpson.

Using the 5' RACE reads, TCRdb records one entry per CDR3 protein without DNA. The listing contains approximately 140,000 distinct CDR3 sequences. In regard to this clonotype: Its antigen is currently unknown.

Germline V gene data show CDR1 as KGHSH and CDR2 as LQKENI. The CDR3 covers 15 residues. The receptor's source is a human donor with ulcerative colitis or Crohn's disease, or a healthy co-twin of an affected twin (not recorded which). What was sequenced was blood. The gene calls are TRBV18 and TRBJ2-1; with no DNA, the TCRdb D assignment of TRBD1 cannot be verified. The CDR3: CASSPSAGGRNEQFF.